The 16 T cell receptor beta chains below come from one sample, sequenced in a study of T cells after yellow fever vaccination. TCRdb analysed the 5' RACE reads with MiXCR anew, one entry per CDR3 protein. The repertoire consists of around 65,000 distinct CDR3 sequences, with about 6% occurring once and the leading ten covering less than 2.5%. The input for sequencing was CD4+ T cells sorted from PBMCs, taken roughly 15 days after the first yellow fever vaccination. These receptor sequences come from a man aged 18-30 years who received the YFV17D yellow fever vaccine.

The table lists this clonotype with many counts. The chain employs TRBV2 and TRBJ2-1; D unresolved. Germline V gene sequence: CDR1 SNHLY, CDR2 FYNNEI. CDR3 size: 11 residues. With 5 bases removed from V and 4 bases from J, the gap between germline ends came to 3 bases. The CDR3: CASSIYNEQFF. For the CDR3, the DNA is TGTGCCAGCAGTATTTACAATGAGCAGTTCTTC.

This clonotype was found many times. The CDR3 here is CASSQDNKRGGNYGYTF. The DNA of the CDR3 is TGTGCCAGCAGCCAAGATAATAAGAGGGGAGGGAACTATGGCTACACCTTC. The V gene is TRBV4-2, the J gene TRBJ1-2; maybe TRBD1 (5 bases). Germline-derived CDR1 and CDR2 are LGHNA and YNFKEQ. The CDR3 is made up of 17 amino acids. Trimming stripped 0 bases from V and 2 bases from J, with 16 bases between.

Ten or more counts support this clonotype. The V and J genes are TRBV7-2 and TRBJ2-6, with 8 bases matching TRBD1. V dropped 2 bases and J dropped 2; count of bases not matched to a gene: 2. Germline V CDR1 and CDR2: SGHTA, FQGNSA. The CDR3 has 16 residues. The CDR3 here is CASSLSGGAGANVLTF. CDR3 DNA sequence: TGTGCCAGCAGCTTATCAGGGGGCGCTGGGGCCAACGTCCTGACTTTC. Looking up the rest from reference TRBV7-2 and TRBJ2-6 gives the full variable domain: GAGVSQSPSNKVTEKGKDVELRCDPISGHTALYWYRQSLGQGLEFLIYFQGNSAPDKSGLPSDRFSAERTGGSVSTLTIQRTQQEDSAVYLCASSLSGGAGANVLTFGAGSRLTVL.

The sample holds many counts of this clonotype. The genes are TRBV20-1 and TRBJ2-3; TRBD1 matches 8 bases. Trimming cost V 6 bases and J 0 bases; bases outside gene matches: 2. The CDR3 runs 13 residues. Germline CDR1 DFQATT, CDR2 SNEGSKA (reference sequence). For the CDR3, the DNA is TGCAGTGCAAGGACAGGGAGCACAGATACGCAGTATTTT. It is translated as CSARTGSTDTQYF.

This clonotype was observed at least ten times. The chain recombines TRBV4-3 with TRBJ2-7; TRBD1 agrees at 9 bases. The CDR3 is made up of 15 amino acids. J was trimmed by 6 bases and V by 4 bases; bases with no gene match: 10. CDR1 LGHNA and CDR2 YSLEER come from the germline V gene. CDR3: CASSRLGQGEPEQYF. The CDR3 DNA reads as TGCGCCAGCAGCCGCCTGGGACAGGGAGAACCCGAGCAGTACTTC.

On this clonotype itself: A much more abundant neighbour one base away suggests this may be a read error. The gene calls are TRBV7-2 and TRBJ2-3, with D possibly TRBD1 on 6 matching bases. Germline values: CDR1 SGHTA, CDR2 FQGNSA. The CDR3 loop spans 15 amino acids. The CDR3 DNA reads as TGTGCCAGCAGCACCGGTGGGGGTCGGACAGATTCGCAGTATTTT. Translation gives CASSTGGGRTDSQYF.

This clonotype showed up many times. The chain links TRBV5-1 to TRBJ1-4; 7 bases are shared with TRBD1. J was trimmed by 8 bases and V by 0 bases; bases with no gene match: 4. In germline, CDR1 is SGHRS, CDR2 YFSETQ. CDR3 length: 14 amino acids. This CDR3 reads CASSLEGAREKLFF. CDR3 bases: TGCGCCAGCAGCTTGGAGGGGGCGCGGGAAAAACTGTTTTTT.

CDR3 nucleotides: TGTGCCTTCTGTTTGCTGGCCCGGGGACTTAAAGGTAGCACAGATACGCAGTATTTT. Residues: CAFCLLARGLKGSTDTQYF. The gene calls are TRBV2 and TRBJ2-3; possibly TRBD2 for D (6 bases). This CDR3 comprises 19 residues. Looked up from germline, CDR1 is SNHLY and CDR2 is FYNNEI. V was trimmed by 11 bases and J by 0 bases, leaving 30 bases between them.

This clonotype came up many times. J is TRBJ1-1 and V is TRBV28, with 10 positions matching TRBD1. Germline loops: CDR1 MDHEN, CDR2 SYDVKM. Losses at the gene ends were 6 bases for V and 6 bases for J; bases not matched to a gene: 7. CDR3 length equals 14 residues. The CDR3 here is CASRSGQGRPEAFF. The CDR3 DNA reads TGTGCCAGCAGATCGGGACAGGGGAGGCCTGAAGCTTTCTTT.

This clonotype has at least ten counts. The rearrangement links TRBV6-5 to TRBJ1-2; D unresolved. With 2 bases removed from V and 2 bases from J, the gap between germline ends came to 12 bases. The germline gives CDR1 MNHEY, CDR2 SVGAGI. This CDR3 has 15 residues. The CDR3 DNA is TGTGCCAGCAGTTACAGCGGGGATGGAAACTATGGCTACACCTTC. Protein: CASSYSGDGNYGYTF.

This clonotype has a count of ten or more. The CDR3 loop reads CASSRGRYNEQFF. The CDR3 region has the DNA TGCGCCAGCAGTCGGGGGAGATACAATGAGCAGTTCTTC. The rearrangement links TRBV5-1 to TRBJ2-1, with D perhaps matching TRBD2 (6 bases). Trimming removed 5 bases from V and 4 bases from J, with 10 bases in between. The CDR3 consists of 13 residues. Germline V gene lookup returns CDR1 SGHRS and CDR2 YFSETQ.

This clonotype showed up many times. The rearrangement uses TRBV7-2 and TRBJ2-7; 8 nucleotides match TRBD2. Germline V gene sequence: CDR1 SGHTA, CDR2 FQGNSA. J gave up 0 bases and V 6 bases, and 1 base lay outside the gene matches. The CDR3 consists of 13 residues. CDR3 loop: CASRGTSSYEQYF. The CDR3 DNA reads TGTGCCAGCAGGGGGACTAGCTCCTACGAGCAGTACTTC.

This clonotype has a count of ten or more. Here the CDR3 reads CASSEAHSYEQYF. As DNA, the CDR3 is TGTGCCAGCAGTGAAGCGCACTCCTACGAGCAGTACTTC. The chain uses TRBV2 and TRBJ2-7; the D is unclear. With 0 bases removed from V and 0 bases from J, the gap between germline ends came to 3 bases. Germline assignment: CDR1 SNHLY and CDR2 FYNNEI. This CDR3 is 13 amino acids long.

CDR3 sequence: CASSPINRREMNTEAFF. The CDR3 bases are TGTGCCAGCAGCCCCATCAACCGTCGGGAGATGAACACTGAAGCTTTCTTT. The chain has TRBV7-9 and TRBJ1-1; D gene ambiguous. Deletions cut 5 bases from V and 0 bases from J, with 19 bases between. Germline V lookup: CDR1 SEHNR, CDR2 FQNEAQ (reference sequence). This CDR3 comprises 17 residues.

Of note for this clonotype: A much larger clone differs from this one at a single base, so this may be a read error. The V call is TRBV3-1, the J call TRBJ2-5; D uncertain. Per the germline V gene, CDR1 is LGHDT and CDR2 is YNNKEL (reference sequence). Trimming took 1 base from V and 6 from J, leaving 6 bases between them. The CDR3 has 12 residues. Here the CDR3 reads CASSQVFQTQYF. DNA of the CDR3: TGTGCCAGCAGCCAAGTATTCCAGACCCAGTACTTC.

This clonotype was counted ten times or more. The rearrangement uses TRBV2 and TRBJ1-5; 8 positions agree with TRBD1. V was clipped by 2 bases and J by 11 bases; unmatched bases: 11. CDR3 size: 15 residues. Germline lookup yields CDR1 SNHLY and CDR2 FYNNEI. CDR3 sequence (DNA): TGTGCCAGCAGTGAATGGGAGACAGGGGCCTCTACCCAGCATTTT. Protein: CASSEWETGASTQHF.